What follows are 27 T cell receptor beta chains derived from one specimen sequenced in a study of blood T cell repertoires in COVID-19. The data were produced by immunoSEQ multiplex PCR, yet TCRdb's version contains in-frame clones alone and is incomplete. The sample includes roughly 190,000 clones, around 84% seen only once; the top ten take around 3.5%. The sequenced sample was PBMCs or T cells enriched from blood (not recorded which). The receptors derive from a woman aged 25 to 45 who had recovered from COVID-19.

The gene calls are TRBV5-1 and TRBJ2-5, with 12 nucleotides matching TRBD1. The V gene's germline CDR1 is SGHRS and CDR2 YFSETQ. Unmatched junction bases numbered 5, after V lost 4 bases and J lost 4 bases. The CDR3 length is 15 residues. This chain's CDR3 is CASSLGTGGAETQYF. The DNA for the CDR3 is TGCGCCAGCAGCCTCGGGACAGGGGGCGCAGAGACCCAGTACTTC.

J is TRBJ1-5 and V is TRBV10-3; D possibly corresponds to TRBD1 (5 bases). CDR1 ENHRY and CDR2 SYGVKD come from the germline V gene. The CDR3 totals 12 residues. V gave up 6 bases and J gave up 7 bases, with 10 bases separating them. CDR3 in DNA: TGTGCCATCAGGGGGCTTGGGCAGCCCCAGCATTTT. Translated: CAIRGLGQPQHF.

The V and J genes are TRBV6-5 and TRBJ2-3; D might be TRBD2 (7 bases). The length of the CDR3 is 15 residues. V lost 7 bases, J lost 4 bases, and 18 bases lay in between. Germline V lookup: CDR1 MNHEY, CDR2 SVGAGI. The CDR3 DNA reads TGTGCCAGCACCTCGGTGCGGGGGCCCGCAGATACGCAGTATTTT. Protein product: CASTSVRGPADTQYF.

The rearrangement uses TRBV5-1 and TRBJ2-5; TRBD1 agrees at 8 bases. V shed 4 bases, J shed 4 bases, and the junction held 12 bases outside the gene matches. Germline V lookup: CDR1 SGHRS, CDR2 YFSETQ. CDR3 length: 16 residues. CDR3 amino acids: CASSPPRTGIGETQYF. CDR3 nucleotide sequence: TGCGCCAGCAGCCCGCCGCGGACAGGGATAGGAGAGACCCAGTACTTC. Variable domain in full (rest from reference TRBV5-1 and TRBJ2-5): KAGVTQTPRYLIKTRGQQVTLSCSPISGHRSVSWYQQTPGQGLQFLFEYFSETQRNKGNFPGRFSGRQFSNSRSEMNVSTLELGDSALYLCASSPPRTGIGETQYFGPGTRLLVL.

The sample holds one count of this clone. CDR3 bases: TGTGCCAGCAGCCAGGGGGCCGGTATTTCACCCCTCCACTTT. It codes for CASSQGAGISPLHF. The gene calls are TRBV7-3 and TRBJ1-6, with 8 nucleotides matching TRBD1. Germline V gives CDR1 SGHTA, CDR2 FQGTGA. V was clipped by 5 bases and J by 9 bases; unmatched bases: 6. The CDR3 is 14 residues long.

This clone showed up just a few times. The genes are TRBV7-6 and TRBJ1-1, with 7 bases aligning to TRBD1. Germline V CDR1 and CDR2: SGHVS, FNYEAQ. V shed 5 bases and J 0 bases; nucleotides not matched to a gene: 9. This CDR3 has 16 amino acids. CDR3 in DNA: TGTGCCAGCAGCCCCGGGGCAGGGGGAATGAACACTGAAGCTTTCTTT. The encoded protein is CASSPGAGGMNTEAFF. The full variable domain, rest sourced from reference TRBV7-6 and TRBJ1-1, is GAGVSQSPRYKVTKRGQDVALRCDPISGHVSLYWYRQALGQGPEFLTYFNYEAQQDKSGLPNDRFSAERPEGSISTLTIQRTEQRDSAMYRCASSPGAGGMNTEAFFGQGTRLTVV.

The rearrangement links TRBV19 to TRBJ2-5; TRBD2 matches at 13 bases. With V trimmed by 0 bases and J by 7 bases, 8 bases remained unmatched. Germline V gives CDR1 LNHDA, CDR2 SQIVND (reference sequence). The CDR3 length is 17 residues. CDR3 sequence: CASSIDPGLAGAGTQYF. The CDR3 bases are TGTGCCAGTAGTATAGATCCCGGACTAGCGGGGGCAGGGACCCAGTACTTC.

This chain's CDR3 is CATSDGGNVGTQYF. CDR3 DNA: TGTGCCACCAGTGACGGCGGAAACGTCGGAACCCAGTACTTC. The chain joins TRBV24-1 to TRBJ2-5; no reliable D call. This CDR3 is 14 amino acids long. The ends were cut back, 4 bases at V and 8 bases at J, with 16 bases in the middle. In germline, CDR1 is KGHDR, CDR2 SFDVKD.

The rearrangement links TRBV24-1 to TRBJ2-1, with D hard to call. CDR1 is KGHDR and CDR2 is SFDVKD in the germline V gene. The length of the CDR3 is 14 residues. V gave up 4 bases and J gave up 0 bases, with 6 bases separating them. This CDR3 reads CATSDESSYNEQFF. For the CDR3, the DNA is TGTGCCACCAGTGACGAGAGCTCCTACAATGAGCAGTTCTTC.

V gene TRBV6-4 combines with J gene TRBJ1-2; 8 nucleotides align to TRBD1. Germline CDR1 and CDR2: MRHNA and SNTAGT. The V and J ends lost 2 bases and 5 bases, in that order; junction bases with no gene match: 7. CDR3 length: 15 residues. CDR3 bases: TGTGCCAGCAGTGACCGACAGGGGCGGCGGTATGGCTACACCTTC. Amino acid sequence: CASSDRQGRRYGYTF.

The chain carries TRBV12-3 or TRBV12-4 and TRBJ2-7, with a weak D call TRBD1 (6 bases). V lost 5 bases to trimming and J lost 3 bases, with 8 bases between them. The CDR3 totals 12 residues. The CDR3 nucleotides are TGTGCCAGCAGTGGGGACATCTACGAGCAGTACTTC. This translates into CASSGDIYEQYF.

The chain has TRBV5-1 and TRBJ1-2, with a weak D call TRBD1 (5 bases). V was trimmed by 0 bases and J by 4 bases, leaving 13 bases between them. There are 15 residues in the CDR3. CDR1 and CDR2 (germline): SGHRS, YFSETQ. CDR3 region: CASSLAEGPSYGYTF. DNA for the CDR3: TGCGCCAGCAGCTTGGCGGAGGGACCCAGCTATGGCTACACCTTC. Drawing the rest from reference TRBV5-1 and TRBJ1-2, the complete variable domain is KAGVTQTPRYLIKTRGQQVTLSCSPISGHRSVSWYQQTPGQGLQFLFEYFSETQRNKGNFPGRFSGRQFSNSRSEMNVSTLELGDSALYLCASSLAEGPSYGYTFGSGTRLTVV.

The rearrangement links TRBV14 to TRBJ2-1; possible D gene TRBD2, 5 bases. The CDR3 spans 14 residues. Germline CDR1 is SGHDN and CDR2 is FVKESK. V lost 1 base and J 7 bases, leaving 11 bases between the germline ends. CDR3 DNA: TGTGCCAGCAGCCAAGGCCTAGCTGGAAATGAGCAGTTCTTC. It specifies CASSQGLAGNEQFF.

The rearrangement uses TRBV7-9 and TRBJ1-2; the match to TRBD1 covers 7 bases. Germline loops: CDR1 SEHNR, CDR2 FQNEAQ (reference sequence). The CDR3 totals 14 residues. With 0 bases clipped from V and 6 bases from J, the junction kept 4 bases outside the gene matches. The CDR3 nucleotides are TGTGCCAGCAGCTTAGCGAGACAGGGACATGGCTACACCTTC. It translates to CASSLARQGHGYTF.

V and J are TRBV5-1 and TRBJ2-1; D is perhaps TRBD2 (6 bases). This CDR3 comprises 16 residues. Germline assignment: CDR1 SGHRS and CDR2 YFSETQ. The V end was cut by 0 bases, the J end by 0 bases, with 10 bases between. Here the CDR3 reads CASSLDSGSSYNEQFF. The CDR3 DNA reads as TGCGCCAGCAGCTTGGATAGCGGCAGCTCCTACAATGAGCAGTTCTTC.

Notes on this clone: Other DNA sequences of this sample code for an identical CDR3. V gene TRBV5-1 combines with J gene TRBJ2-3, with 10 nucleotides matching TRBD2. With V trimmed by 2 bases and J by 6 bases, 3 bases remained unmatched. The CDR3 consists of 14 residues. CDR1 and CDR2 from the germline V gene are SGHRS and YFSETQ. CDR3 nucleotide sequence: TGCGCCAGCAGCTTAGCGGGAGGGCCGGATACGCAGTATTTT. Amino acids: CASSLAGGPDTQYF.

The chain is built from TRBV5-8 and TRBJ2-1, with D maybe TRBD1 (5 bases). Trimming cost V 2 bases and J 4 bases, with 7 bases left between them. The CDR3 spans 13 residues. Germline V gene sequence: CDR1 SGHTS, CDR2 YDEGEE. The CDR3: CASSLDSYNEQFF. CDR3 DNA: TGTGCCAGCAGCTTAGACAGTTACAATGAGCAGTTCTTC.

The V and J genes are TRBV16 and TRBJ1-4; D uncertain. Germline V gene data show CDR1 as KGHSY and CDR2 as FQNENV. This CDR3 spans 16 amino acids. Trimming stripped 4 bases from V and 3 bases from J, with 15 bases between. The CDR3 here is CASSPPSLGANEKLFF. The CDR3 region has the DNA TGTGCCAGCAGCCCCCCGTCCCTGGGAGCTAATGAAAAACTGTTTTTT.

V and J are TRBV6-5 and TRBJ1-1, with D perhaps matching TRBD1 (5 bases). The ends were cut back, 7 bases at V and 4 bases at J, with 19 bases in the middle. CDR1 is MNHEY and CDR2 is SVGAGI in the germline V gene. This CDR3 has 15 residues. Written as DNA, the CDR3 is TGTGCCAGCACCTTATTCGTAGGGGTTGGCACTGAAGCTTTCTTT. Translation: CASTLFVGVGTEAFF.

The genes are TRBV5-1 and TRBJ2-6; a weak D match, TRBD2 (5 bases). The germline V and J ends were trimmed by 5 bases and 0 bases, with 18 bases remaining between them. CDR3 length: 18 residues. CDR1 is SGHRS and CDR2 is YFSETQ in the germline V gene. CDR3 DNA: TGCGCCAGCAGGACTTGGACGAGACGGGACTCTGGGGCCAACGTCCTGACTTTC. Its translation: CASRTWTRRDSGANVLTF.

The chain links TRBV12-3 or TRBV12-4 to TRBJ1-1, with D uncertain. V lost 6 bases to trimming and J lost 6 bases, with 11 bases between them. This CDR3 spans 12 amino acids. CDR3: CASSPPFPEAFF. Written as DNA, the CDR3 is TGTGCCAGCAGCCCTCCGTTTCCTGAAGCTTTCTTT.

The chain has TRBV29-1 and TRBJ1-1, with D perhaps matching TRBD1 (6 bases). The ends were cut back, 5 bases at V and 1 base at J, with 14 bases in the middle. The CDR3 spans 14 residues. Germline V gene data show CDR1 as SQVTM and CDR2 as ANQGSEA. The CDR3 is CSVPQGTGNTEAFF. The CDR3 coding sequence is TGCAGCGTTCCTCAGGGGACGGGGAACACTGAAGCTTTCTTT.

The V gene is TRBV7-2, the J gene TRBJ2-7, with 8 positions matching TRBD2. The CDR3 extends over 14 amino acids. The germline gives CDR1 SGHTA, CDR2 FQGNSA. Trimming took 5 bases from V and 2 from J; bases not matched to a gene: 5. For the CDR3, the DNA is TGTGCCAGCAGCCCCGGAGCGGGGGCCTACGAGCAGTACTTC. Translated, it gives CASSPGAGAYEQYF.

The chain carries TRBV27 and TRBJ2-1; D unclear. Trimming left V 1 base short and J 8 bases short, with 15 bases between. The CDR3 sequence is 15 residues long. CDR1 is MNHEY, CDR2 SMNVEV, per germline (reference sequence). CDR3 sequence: CASSLLTEPWDEQFF. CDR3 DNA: TGTGCCAGCAGTTTATTGACTGAGCCCTGGGATGAGCAGTTCTTC.

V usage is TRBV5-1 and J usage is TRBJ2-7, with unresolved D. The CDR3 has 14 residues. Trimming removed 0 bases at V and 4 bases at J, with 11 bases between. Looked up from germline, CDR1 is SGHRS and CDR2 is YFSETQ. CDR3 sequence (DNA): TGCGCCAGCAGCTTGGACGAGCCCCATTACGAGCAGTACTTC. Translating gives CASSLDEPHYEQYF. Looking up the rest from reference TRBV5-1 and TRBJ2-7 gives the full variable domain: KAGVTQTPRYLIKTRGQQVTLSCSPISGHRSVSWYQQTPGQGLQFLFEYFSETQRNKGNFPGRFSGRQFSNSRSEMNVSTLELGDSALYLCASSLDEPHYEQYFGPGTRLTVT.

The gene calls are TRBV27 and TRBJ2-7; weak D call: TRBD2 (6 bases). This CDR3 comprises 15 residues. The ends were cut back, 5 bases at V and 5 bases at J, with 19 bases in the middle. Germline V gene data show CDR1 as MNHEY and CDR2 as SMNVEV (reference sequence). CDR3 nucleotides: TGTGCCAGCAGTCCCAGGAGGGCCCCGGTGAACGAGCAGTACTTC. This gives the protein CASSPRRAPVNEQYF.

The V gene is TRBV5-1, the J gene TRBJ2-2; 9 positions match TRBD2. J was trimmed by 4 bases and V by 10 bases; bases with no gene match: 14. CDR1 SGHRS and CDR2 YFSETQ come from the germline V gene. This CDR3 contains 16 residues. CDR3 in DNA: TGCGCCTGTTCCGGCGGGAGGGCCCGGGGCACCGGGGAGCTGTTTTTT. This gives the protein CACSGGRARGTGELFF.